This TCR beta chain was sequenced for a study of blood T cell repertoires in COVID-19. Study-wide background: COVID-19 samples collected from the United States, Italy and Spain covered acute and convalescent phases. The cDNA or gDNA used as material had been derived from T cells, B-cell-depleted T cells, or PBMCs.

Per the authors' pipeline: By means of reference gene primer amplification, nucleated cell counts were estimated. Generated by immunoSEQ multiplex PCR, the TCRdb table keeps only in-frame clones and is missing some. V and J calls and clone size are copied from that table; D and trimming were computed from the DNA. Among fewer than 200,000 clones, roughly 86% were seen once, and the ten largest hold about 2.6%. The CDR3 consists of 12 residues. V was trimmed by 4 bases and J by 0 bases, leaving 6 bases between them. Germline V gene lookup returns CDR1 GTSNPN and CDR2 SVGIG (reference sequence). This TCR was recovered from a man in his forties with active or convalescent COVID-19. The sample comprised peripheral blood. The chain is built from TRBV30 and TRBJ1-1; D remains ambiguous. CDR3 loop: CAWIALNTEAFF. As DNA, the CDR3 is TGTGCCTGGATAGCACTGAACACTGAAGCTTTCTTT.